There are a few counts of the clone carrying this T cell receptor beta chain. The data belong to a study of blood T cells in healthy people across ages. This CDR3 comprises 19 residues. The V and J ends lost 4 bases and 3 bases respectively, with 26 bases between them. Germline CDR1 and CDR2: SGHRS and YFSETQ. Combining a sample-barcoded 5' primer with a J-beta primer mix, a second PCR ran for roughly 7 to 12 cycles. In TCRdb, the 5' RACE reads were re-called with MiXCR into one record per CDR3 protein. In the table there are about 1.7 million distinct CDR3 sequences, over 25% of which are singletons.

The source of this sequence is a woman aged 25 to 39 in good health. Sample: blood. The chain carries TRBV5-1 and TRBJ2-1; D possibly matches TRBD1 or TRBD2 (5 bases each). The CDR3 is CASSPGALGLRLHYNEQFF. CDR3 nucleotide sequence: TGCGCCAGCAGCCCCGGGGCATTAGGGCTACGATTGCACTACAATGAGCAGTTCTTC.